This is a list of T cell receptor beta chains from one sample in a study of fetal regulatory T cell absence and autoimmunity. This table comes from immunoSEQ multiplex PCR, and its TCRdb copy is limited to in-frame clones, with some not included. The sample yields approximately 46,000 clones, roughly 80% seen once. Specimen: cord blood. The receptor source for this set is a newborn boy with IPEX syndrome. Both conserved end residues are part of each CDR3.

J gene: TRBJ2-7
V gene: TRBV5-1
CDR3 protein: CASSLGQGKDEQYF

J gene: TRBJ2-4
V gene: TRBV4-2
CDR3 protein: CASSQDTGTIAKNIQYF

J gene: TRBJ2-3
V gene: TRBV19
CDR3 protein: CASSVSGSTDTQYF

J gene: TRBJ2-5
V gene: TRBV27
CDR3 protein: CASSFRPQETQYF

J gene: TRBJ1-5
V gene: TRBV19
CDR3 protein: CASSIIRQGGNQPQHF

J gene: TRBJ2-7
V gene: TRBV2
CDR3 protein: CASSGVRVYEQYF

J gene: TRBJ2-6
V gene: TRBV7-6
CDR3 protein: CASSLGPGTHSGANVLTF

J gene: TRBJ2-1
V gene: TRBV6-1
CDR3 protein: CASSGAGLVYNEQFF

J gene: TRBJ1-2
V gene: TRBV30
CDR3 protein: CAWRWGRVNGYTF

J gene: TRBJ1-1
V gene: TRBV5-3
CDR3 protein: CARSRGQGKVFTEAFF

J gene: TRBJ2-7
V gene: TRBV29-1
CDR3 protein: CSVGQGMGGGEQYF

J gene: TRBJ1-2
V gene: TRBV10-3
CDR3 protein: CAISEDRVNYGYTF

J gene: TRBJ2-4
V gene: TRBV4-3
CDR3 protein: CAPQGNMAKNIQYF

J gene: TRBJ2-1
V gene: TRBV6-5
CDR3 protein: CASSYARRDAVQFF

J gene: TRBJ2-7
V gene: TRBV4-1
CDR3 protein: CASSQGKAVSYEQYF

J gene: TRBJ1-2
V gene: TRBV27
CDR3 protein: CASRYRGIGYGYTF

J gene: TRBJ1-3
V gene: TRBV6-1
CDR3 protein: CASSGQGIGNTIYF

J gene: TRBJ2-4
V gene: TRBV18
CDR3 protein: CASSPQRGSKNIQYF

J gene: TRBJ2-3
V gene: TRBV5-1
CDR3 protein: CASSFEEPSGRMDTQYF

J gene: TRBJ1-1
V gene: TRBV6-5
CDR3 protein: CASSPWVKGTEAFF

J gene: TRBJ2-3
V gene: TRBV2
CDR3 protein: CAIPQSTDTQYF

J gene: TRBJ1-3
V gene: TRBV6-1
CDR3 protein: CASNQGTNTIYF

J gene: TRBJ2-1
V gene: TRBV27
CDR3 protein: CASSILGGMGNEQFF

J gene: TRBJ2-7
V gene: TRBV4-1
CDR3 protein: CASSQSTITGAEYF

J gene: TRBJ1-4
V gene: TRBV15
CDR3 protein: CATSGHRGSNEKLFF

J gene: TRBJ2-3
V gene: TRBV5-6
CDR3 protein: CASSPWTSRDTQYF

J gene: TRBJ1-2
V gene: TRBV9
CDR3 protein: CASSVAGHYGYTF

J gene: TRBJ2-1
V gene: TRBV4-3
CDR3 protein: CASSQTRGRGQFF

J gene: TRBJ2-3
V gene: TRBV15
CDR3 protein: CATSREGVATQYF

J gene: TRBJ2-3
V gene: TRBV7-9
CDR3 protein: CASSLWGTGGRDTQYF

J gene: TRBJ1-2
V gene: TRBV7-9
CDR3 protein: CASSLAGQGSYTF

J gene: TRBJ2-2
V gene: TRBV18
CDR3 protein: CASSRDSFSGELFF

J gene: TRBJ1-2
V gene: TRBV6-5
CDR3 protein: CASRSRDSHGYTF

J gene: TRBJ2-7
V gene: TRBV2
CDR3 protein: CASSRGSYEQYF

J gene: TRBJ2-1
V gene: TRBV29-1
CDR3 protein: CSGTGTGSYNEQFF

J gene: TRBJ2-7
V gene: TRBV6-6
CDR3 protein: CASSYTSGAYEQYF

J gene: TRBJ1-2
V gene: TRBV4-3
CDR3 protein: CASSQDADGNGYTF

J gene: TRBJ2-2
V gene: TRBV12-5
CDR3 protein: CASGLVRGPNTGELFF

J gene: TRBJ2-3
V gene: TRBV27
CDR3 protein: CASSLERGVSSTDTQYF